The next 30 T cell receptor beta chains were all read from a single sample in a study of PD-1 blockade in classical Hodgkin lymphoma. The repertoire was sequenced with immunoSEQ multiplex PCR; TCRdb's copy has only in-frame clones and lacks some. This sample has roughly 90,000 clones, with roughly 80% found just once. Brentuximab vedotin exposure varied, and every patient relapsed after autologous stem cell transplantation. Sample: peripheral blood mononuclear cells (PBMCs), taken before the second cycle of nivolumab. All receptors derive from a human donor with classical Hodgkin lymphoma.

The gene calls are TRBV10-3 and TRBJ2-3; maybe TRBD1 (5 bases). Germline CDR1 ENHRY, CDR2 SYGVKD. V was shortened by 2 bases and J by 5 bases, with 11 bases between the two germline ends. The CDR3 has 14 residues. CDR3 in amino acids: CAISEQGSGDTQYF. CDR3 sequence (DNA): TGTGCCATCAGTGAGCAGGGTTCGGGAGATACGCAGTATTTT.

V is TRBV5-4 and J is TRBJ2-7; no firm D call. The CDR3 sequence is 13 residues long. Germline assignment: CDR1 SGHNT and CDR2 YYREEE (reference sequence). The V and J ends lost 4 bases and 2 bases respectively, with 10 bases between them. CDR3 amino acids: CASSPPQAYEQYF. The CDR3 region has the DNA TGTGCCAGCAGCCCACCTCAGGCCTACGAGCAGTACTTC. Together with reference TRBV5-4 and TRBJ2-7, the CDR3 gives the full variable domain: ETGVTQSPTHLIKTRGQQVTLRCSSQSGHNTVSWYQQALGQGPQFIFQYYREEENGRGNFPPRFSGLQFPNYSSELNVNALELDDSALYLCASSPPQAYEQYFGPGTRLTVT.

This clone was observed at least ten times. The same CDR3 arises from other DNA sequences in this sample as well. The genes are TRBV2 and TRBJ2-5; D is undetermined. Trimming left V 3 bases short and J 1 base short, with 6 bases between. The CDR3 is made up of 13 amino acids. CDR1 is SNHLY and CDR2 is FYNNEI in the germline V gene. CDR3 sequence (DNA): TGTGCCAGCAGTGACGTAAGCCAAGAGACCCAGTACTTC. Translating gives CASSDVSQETQYF.

The V call is TRBV15, the J call TRBJ2-3, with D possibly being TRBD1 (6 bases). Germline V gives CDR1 LNHNV, CDR2 YYDKDF (reference sequence). This CDR3 region has 16 residues. V was cut by 2 bases and J by 4 bases, with 16 bases left in between. The CDR3 loop reads CATSRLGAREADTQYF. CDR3 nucleotide sequence: TGTGCCACCAGCAGACTGGGGGCGCGAGAGGCAGATACGCAGTATTTT.

The rearrangement joins TRBV4-1 to TRBJ2-7; 9 nucleotides align to TRBD1. V gave up 1 base and J gave up 2 bases; unmatched junction bases: 6. The germline V gene encodes CDR1 MGHRA and CDR2 YSYEKL. The CDR3 sequence is 16 residues long. Here the CDR3 DNA reads TGCGCCAGCAGCCAAGTCGGACAGGGGCCTCCCTACGAGCAGTACTTC. It translates to CASSQVGQGPPYEQYF.

This clone was observed a handful of times. The chain combines TRBV5-1 with TRBJ2-1; the match to TRBD2 covers 10 bases. V lost 3 bases, J lost 3 bases, and 9 bases stayed unmatched. The CDR3 extends over 17 amino acids. The germline gives CDR1 SGHRS, CDR2 YFSETQ. The CDR3 region is CASSWPRAGGNYNEQFF. The CDR3 nucleotides read TGCGCCAGCAGCTGGCCCCGAGCGGGAGGGAACTACAATGAGCAGTTCTTC.

The chain recombines TRBV6-6 with TRBJ2-2; the D gene could be TRBD1 or TRBD2 (5 bases each). The germline V gene encodes CDR1 MNHNY and CDR2 SVGAGI (reference sequence). The CDR3 is made up of 12 amino acids. The V end lost 6 bases, the J end lost 7 bases, and 9 bases lay between the germline ends. CDR3 sequence (DNA): TGTGCCAGCAGAGGGGACCGCGGGGAGCTGTTTTTT. Its translation is CASRGDRGELFF.

The chain joins TRBV6-5 to TRBJ2-1; a possible D gene is TRBD2 (5 bases). This CDR3 has 14 amino acids. Germline V lookup: CDR1 MNHEY, CDR2 SVGAGI. Trimming took off 9 bases at V and 5 bases at J, with 17 bases between the two ends. CDR3 DNA sequence: TGTGCCAGTCGGCTAGCACAAAGAGACAATGAGCAGTTCTTC. The encoded protein is CASRLAQRDNEQFF.

This rearrangement joins TRBV5-8 to TRBJ1-1, with a tentative D call TRBD1 (5 bases). Germline CDR1 is SGHTS and CDR2 is YDEGEE. The CDR3 runs to 14 residues. Trimming stripped 4 bases from V and 3 bases from J, with 13 bases between. The CDR3 nucleotides read TGTGCCAGCAGCCCGTTGGGGGACTACACTGAAGCTTTCTTT. Translated, it gives CASSPLGDYTEAFF.

The chain carries TRBV9 and TRBJ2-3; D unresolved. Trimming pared 2 bases from V and 0 bases from J, leaving 13 bases between. Germline V lookup: CDR1 SGDLS, CDR2 YYNGEE. This CDR3 has 16 amino acids. The CDR3 DNA is TGTGCCAGCAGCGTCAGGTCCGCGTCTAGCACAGATACGCAGTATTTT. Its translation: CASSVRSASSTDTQYF. The variable domain in full, with the rest retrieved from reference TRBV9 and TRBJ2-3, is DSGVTQTPKHLITATGQRVTLRCSPRSGDLSVYWYQQSLDQGLQFLIQYYNGEERAKGNILERFSAQQFPDLHSELNLSSLELGDSALYFCASSVRSASSTDTQYFGPGTRLTVL.

CDR3 loop: CASSSGTDSKQYF. The CDR3 DNA is TGTGCCAGCAGCTCCGGGACAGATAGTAAGCAGTACTTC. This sequence joins TRBV6-5 and TRBJ2-7; 7 bases are a match to TRBD1. Per the germline V gene, CDR1 is MNHEY and CDR2 is SVGAGI. The CDR3 length is 13 residues. The V gene end was trimmed by 6 bases and the J gene end by 8 bases; junction bases not matched to a gene: 10.

This chain connects TRBV9 to TRBJ2-7; perhaps D is TRBD1 or TRBD2 (5 bases each). In germline, CDR1 is SGDLS, CDR2 YYNGEE. This CDR3 region has 13 residues. V was cut by 3 bases and J by 3 bases, with 10 bases left in between. In nucleotides, the CDR3 is TGTGCCAGCAGCGGGGGACGGGGCTACGAGCAGTACTTC. Its translation: CASSGGRGYEQYF.

CDR3 amino acids: CASSLSRAHGMPLETQYF. The CDR3 DNA sequence: TGTGCCAGCAGCTTAAGTAGGGCCCACGGGATGCCCTTAGAGACCCAGTACTTC. This chain connects TRBV7-9 to TRBJ2-5; a possible D gene is TRBD2 (5 bases). Trimming pared 2 bases from V and 4 bases from J, leaving 23 bases between. CDR1 is SEHNR, CDR2 FQNEAQ, per germline (reference sequence). The CDR3 covers 18 residues.

This chain's CDR3 is CASLRGGGSRTEAFF. The CDR3 coding sequence is TGTGCCAGCCTTCGGGGAGGGGGGAGCCGGACTGAAGCTTTCTTT. J is TRBJ1-1 and V is TRBV27; perhaps TRBD1 as D (6 bases). Trimming pared 8 bases from V and 5 bases from J, leaving 21 bases between. This CDR3 contains 15 residues. CDR1 MNHEY and CDR2 SMNVEV come from the germline V gene (reference sequence).

The rearrangement links TRBV5-6 to TRBJ2-1; possible D gene TRBD2, 5 bases. The length of the CDR3 is 15 residues. CDR1 is SGHDT, CDR2 YYEEEE, per germline. V dropped 6 bases and J dropped 0 bases, with 13 bases sitting between them. The CDR3, as DNA: TGTGCCAGCACCTTAGCGCCGAGCTCCTACAATGAGCAGTTCTTC. It encodes CASTLAPSSYNEQFF.

This clone showed up just once. The chain links TRBV10-3 to TRBJ1-4; TRBD1 is a possible D gene (5 bases). Trimming shortened V by 6 bases and J by 1 base, and 12 bases separated the two germline ends. The CDR3 loop spans 15 amino acids. Germline values: CDR1 ENHRY, CDR2 SYGVKD. CDR3 amino acids: CAISPQQGTNEKLFF. The CDR3 nucleotides read TGTGCCATCAGCCCCCAGCAGGGAACTAATGAAAAACTGTTTTTT.

The chain carries TRBV4-1 and TRBJ1-4; D uncertain. Trimming shortened V by 5 bases and J by 3 bases, and 13 bases separated the two germline ends. The CDR3 extends over 15 amino acids. Looked up from germline, CDR1 is MGHRA and CDR2 is YSYEKL. The CDR3 region is CASSSSVWPNEKLFF. The CDR3 nucleotides are TGCGCCAGCAGCTCCAGTGTCTGGCCTAATGAAAAACTGTTTTTT.

This clone occurred a few times. This sequence joins TRBV27 and TRBJ1-2; TRBD1 agrees at 10 bases. Trimming took 0 bases from V and 8 from J; bases not matched to a gene: 6. The germline V gene encodes CDR1 MNHEY and CDR2 SMNVEV (reference sequence). The CDR3 contains 15 residues. CDR3 sequence: CASSLSKTGGRGYTF. CDR3 in DNA: TGTGCCAGCAGTTTATCGAAGACAGGGGGCCGAGGCTACACCTTC.

The genes are TRBV29-1 and TRBJ2-3; D may match TRBD1 or TRBD2 (5 bases each). Trimming pared 7 bases from V and 6 bases from J, leaving 14 bases between. There are 12 residues in the CDR3. Per the germline V gene, CDR1 is SQVTM and CDR2 is ANQGSEA. The CDR3 region is CSADWGGDTQYF. The CDR3, as DNA: TGCAGCGCGGACTGGGGCGGGGATACGCAGTATTTT.

V gene TRBV14 combines with J gene TRBJ1-2; D is undetermined. V dropped 0 bases and J dropped 7 bases, with 9 bases sitting between them. This CDR3 contains 13 residues. Looked up from germline, CDR1 is SGHDN and CDR2 is FVKESK. The CDR3 region is CASSQEIGSGYTF. The DNA for the CDR3 is TGTGCCAGCAGCCAAGAAATAGGATCTGGCTACACCTTC.

This sequence joins TRBV2 and TRBJ2-1; TRBD2 matches at 8 bases. Germline CDR1 SNHLY, CDR2 FYNNEI. The CDR3 loop spans 14 amino acids. V was clipped by 3 bases and J by 8 bases; unmatched bases: 6. CDR3 coding DNA: TGTGCCAGCAGTGAGAACGGACTAGCCTATGAGCAGTTCTTC. Translation: CASSENGLAYEQFF.

The CDR3 here is CAIRPAVGSTGELFF. Here the CDR3 DNA reads TGTGCCATCAGACCCGCCGTCGGGTCCACCGGGGAGCTGTTTTTT. The gene calls are TRBV10-3 and TRBJ2-2; D is ambiguous. The CDR3 totals 15 residues. Germline CDR1 reads ENHRY; CDR2 reads SYGVKD. The V end was cut by 6 bases, the J end by 4 bases, with 15 bases between.

The chain has TRBV4-1 and TRBJ2-1; TRBD1 matches at 7 bases. J lost 9 bases, V lost 3 bases, and 5 bases had no gene match. Germline CDR1 MGHRA, CDR2 YSYEKL. The CDR3 spans 13 residues. CDR3 in amino acids: CASSQETGIEQFF. The CDR3 coding sequence is TGCGCCAGCAGCCAGGAGACAGGGATTGAGCAGTTCTTC.

The rearrangement joins TRBV5-6 to TRBJ2-4; TRBD2 aligns across 10 bases. With 0 bases clipped from V and 8 bases from J, the junction kept 5 bases outside the gene matches. This CDR3 spans 15 amino acids. Germline CDR1 reads SGHDT; CDR2 reads YYEEEE. The CDR3 DNA sequence: TGTGCCAGCAGCTTGGGCCGCCTAGCGGGAGACATTCAGTACTTC. This gives the protein CASSLGRLAGDIQYF.

In its sample, this clone was seen a few times. The V and J genes are TRBV7-2 and TRBJ2-3; TRBD2 aligns across 13 bases. The V gene end was trimmed by 5 bases and the J gene end by 4 bases; junction bases not matched to a gene: 9. CDR3 length: 17 amino acids. The germline gives CDR1 SGHTA, CDR2 FQGNSA. CDR3 sequence: CASSPEGLAGSADTQYF. The CDR3 DNA reads TGTGCCAGCAGCCCAGAGGGACTAGCGGGATCGGCAGATACGCAGTATTTT.

The V gene is TRBV15, the J gene TRBJ2-1; D is ambiguous. This CDR3 has 15 amino acids. Trimming left V 0 bases short and J 4 bases short, with 10 bases between. Germline assignment: CDR1 LNHNV and CDR2 YYDKDF (reference sequence). The CDR3 here is CATSREGQPYNEQFF. CDR3 nucleotide sequence: TGTGCCACCAGCAGAGAGGGCCAACCTTACAATGAGCAGTTCTTC. Full variable domain (missing parts from reference TRBV15 and TRBJ2-1): DAMVIQNPRYQVTQFGKPVTLSCSQTLNHNVMYWYQQKSSQAPKLLFHYYDKDFNNEADTPDNFQSRRPNTSFCFLDIRSPGLGDTAMYLCATSREGQPYNEQFFGPGTRLTVL.

This clone showed up just once. CDR3 sequence reads: CASSRGASGSGEQYF. The CDR3 nucleotides read TGTGCCAGCAGCCGGGGGGCTAGCGGGAGTGGCGAGCAGTACTTC. The V gene is TRBV6-1, the J gene TRBJ2-7, with 10 bases that match TRBD2. CDR3 length: 15 residues. Losses at the gene ends were 6 bases for V and 6 bases for J; bases not matched to a gene: 11. Germline CDR1 reads MNHNS; CDR2 reads SASEGT.

CDR3 loop: CASSARGAVVDTQYF. The CDR3 DNA reads as TGCGCCAGCAGCGCCAGGGGGGCGGTGGTAGATACGCAGTATTTT. The chain has TRBV5-1 and TRBJ2-3, with a weak D call TRBD1 (7 bases). CDR1 SGHRS and CDR2 YFSETQ come from the germline V gene. V lost 4 bases and J 5 bases, leaving 17 bases between the germline ends. The CDR3 sequence is 15 residues long.

This clone was counted once. The chain carries TRBV6-5 and TRBJ1-1; a possible D gene is TRBD1 (5 bases). In germline, CDR1 is MNHEY, CDR2 SVGAGI. Trimming took 2 bases from V and 4 from J, leaving 8 bases between them. The CDR3 covers 13 residues. CDR3 DNA: TGTGCCAGCAGTTACGGGGGGAGCACTGAAGCTTTCTTT. Encoded protein: CASSYGGSTEAFF.

The chain links TRBV5-1 to TRBJ1-1; TRBD1 agrees at 10 bases. This CDR3 region has 14 residues. V was clipped by 0 bases and J by 5 bases; unmatched bases: 1. Germline CDR1 reads SGHRS; CDR2 reads YFSETQ. The CDR3 nucleotides are TGCGCCAGCAGCTTGGGGGACAGGGGTACTGAAGCTTTCTTT. This codes for CASSLGDRGTEAFF.